This passage covers 7 T cell receptor beta chains from one sample sequenced in a study of beta chain features in type 1 diabetes. Broader study findings: The study found moderately but significantly shorter TCRB CDR3s in all four CD4+ subsets of Type 1 diabetes patients.

Sequencing targeted expressed TCRB transcripts, as all isolated RNA had been reverse transcribed. The method was immunoSEQ multiplex PCR; TCRdb's version includes in-frame clones alone and lacks a portion of them. The table lists under 350,000 clones, 13% to 15% of them singletons, with 0.015% to 0.02% in the top ten. Their antigens are not known. Sequencing was performed on naive CD4+ T cells from blood. These receptors originate from a man aged 25-45 years with type 1 diabetes.

This clone was counted a few times. V and J are TRBV5-1 and TRBJ2-6, with TRBD1 as a possible D gene (6 bases). V lost 3 bases and J lost 0, with 19 bases in between. The germline gives CDR1 SGHRS, CDR2 YFSETQ. This CDR3 region has 19 residues. The CDR3 spells CASSSEGVRGFSGANVLTF. CDR3 nucleotide sequence: TGCGCCAGCAGCTCAGAGGGGGTTAGAGGCTTCTCTGGGGCCAACGTCCTGACTTTC.

This clone has a handful of counts. This chain connects TRBV18 to TRBJ1-4; D ambiguous. The germline V and J ends were trimmed by 2 bases and 8 bases, with 6 bases remaining between them. Per germline, CDR1 KGHSH and CDR2 LQKENI. The CDR3 covers 12 residues. CDR3 in DNA: TGTGCCAGCTCACCATTTGCGGAAAAACTGTTTTTT. Translated, it gives CASSPFAEKLFF.

This clone was found a few times. This chain uses TRBV29-1 with TRBJ2-1; 12 bases align to TRBD2. CDR1 is SQVTM, CDR2 ANQGSEA, per germline. The V gene end was trimmed by 4 bases and the J gene end by 7 bases; junction bases not matched to a gene: 14. This CDR3 comprises 17 residues. CDR3 DNA sequence: TGCAGCGTTGGCGTAGCGACGGGACTAGCGGGTGGAAATGAGCAGTTCTTC. Protein sequence: CSVGVATGLAGGNEQFF.

This clone was seen a few times. In nucleotides, the CDR3 is TGTGCCAGCAGCTTAATCGGGGGCAATGAGCAGTTCTTC. This translates into CASSLIGGNEQFF. The chain couples TRBV7-3 to TRBJ2-1; D perhaps matches TRBD2 (6 bases). The CDR3 has 13 residues. The ends were cut back, 1 base at V and 6 bases at J, with 7 bases in the middle. CDR1 is SGHTA, CDR2 FQGTGA, per germline.

The gene calls are TRBV11-2 and TRBJ2-1, with 11 bases aligning to TRBD2. V gave up 3 bases and J gave up 4 bases; unmatched junction bases: 2. This CDR3 is built from 15 residues. CDR1 and CDR2 from the germline V gene are SGHAT and FQNNGV. For the CDR3, the DNA is TGTGCCAGCAGCTTGGGACTAGCGGTATACAATGAGCAGTTCTTC. Translated: CASSLGLAVYNEQFF.

This clone was observed a handful of times. The DNA for the CDR3 is TGCGCCAGCAGCTTGGTTCCAGAAGAGACCCAGTACTTC. Its protein is CASSLVPEETQYF. V and J are TRBV5-1 and TRBJ2-5; D remains unclear. The CDR3 covers 13 residues. Per germline, CDR1 SGHRS and CDR2 YFSETQ. V was shortened by 0 bases and J by 3 bases, with 6 bases between the two germline ends.

V and J are TRBV7-3 and TRBJ1-1; 7 nucleotides align to TRBD1. Looked up from germline, CDR1 is SGHTA and CDR2 is FQGTGA. The CDR3 consists of 13 residues. V was pared by 1 base and J by 8 bases, with 4 bases of the junction left unmatched. CDR3 protein: CASSLIETGEAFF. CDR3 nucleotide sequence: TGTGCCAGCAGCTTAATAGAGACAGGGGAAGCTTTCTTT.